This is a list of T cell receptor beta chains from one sample in a study of control samples from healthy donors and cancer patients. Here immunoSEQ multiplex PCR was the method, and the copy in TCRdb shows in-frame clones only, minus some. This sample has 180,000 or so clones, with approximately 92% found just once. Sequencing was done on a sample of blood. The receptors come from a woman aged 55-75 years in good health. Both conserved end residues are part of each CDR3. D genes are given only for firm matches. Clone size is stated in some rows and not others, as once, few, many or a class when expanded.

j_gene: TRBJ1-6
abundance: -
d_gene: -
v_gene: TRBV18
CDR3aa: CASSPPGGRMDSPLHF
CDR3nt: TGTGCCAGCTCACCCCCGGGGGGGAGGATGGATTCACCCCTCCACTTT

j_gene: TRBJ1-1
abundance: -
d_gene: -
v_gene: TRBV6-2/TRBV6-3
CDR3aa: CASSYTPGHSNTEAFF
CDR3nt: TGTGCCAGCAGTTACACACCGGGACATTCGAACACTGAAGCTTTCTTT

j_gene: TRBJ1-5
abundance: -
d_gene: -
v_gene: TRBV6-6
CDR3aa: CASSYSGGSQPQHF
CDR3nt: TGTGCCAGCAGTTACTCGGGGGGGAGTCAGCCCCAGCATTTT

j_gene: TRBJ2-7
abundance: -
d_gene: -
v_gene: TRBV27
CDR3aa: CASSFTRPPYEQYF
CDR3nt: TGTGCCAGCAGTTTCACCCGCCCCCCCTACGAGCAGTACTTC

j_gene: TRBJ2-3
abundance: -
d_gene: TRBD1
v_gene: TRBV5-1
CDR3aa: CASSKGGQGGTDTQYF
CDR3nt: TGCGCCAGCAGCAAAGGGGGACAGGGAGGCACAGATACGCAGTATTTT

j_gene: TRBJ1-5
abundance: few
d_gene: -
v_gene: TRBV19
CDR3aa: CASSIGDSGRQPQHF
CDR3nt: TGTGCCAGTAGTATAGGGGACTCAGGGAGGCAGCCCCAGCATTTT

j_gene: TRBJ2-1
abundance: -
d_gene: TRBD2
v_gene: TRBV18
CDR3aa: CASSPGVAGETYNEQFF
CDR3nt: TGTGCCAGCTCACCCGGAGTAGCGGGGGAGACTTACAATGAGCAGTTCTTC

j_gene: TRBJ1-2
abundance: once
d_gene: TRBD1
v_gene: TRBV7-9
CDR3aa: CASSGQGWYGYTF
CDR3nt: TGTGCCAGCAGCGGACAGGGTTGGTATGGCTACACCTTC

j_gene: TRBJ1-2
abundance: -
d_gene: TRBD1
v_gene: TRBV6-5
CDR3aa: CASMAGGYYGYTF
CDR3nt: TGTGCCAGCATGGCAGGGGGCTACTATGGCTACACCTTC

j_gene: TRBJ1-2
abundance: once
d_gene: TRBD1
v_gene: TRBV3-1/TRBV3-2
CDR3aa: CASSLQGARGYTF
CDR3nt: TGTGCCAGCAGCCTACAGGGGGCGCGTGGCTACACCTTC

j_gene: TRBJ1-2
abundance: -
d_gene: -
v_gene: TRBV7-3
CDR3aa: CASSTGPGGYTF
CDR3nt: TGTGCCAGCTCAACGGGTCCTGGTGGCTACACCTTC

j_gene: TRBJ2-5
abundance: -
d_gene: TRBD2
v_gene: TRBV11-3
CDR3aa: CASSLASGARETQYF
CDR3nt: TGTGCCAGCAGCTTAGCTAGCGGGGCACGGGAGACCCAGTACTTC

j_gene: TRBJ1-1
abundance: -
d_gene: -
v_gene: TRBV7-9
CDR3aa: CASSSPGGTEAFF
CDR3nt: TGTGCCAGCAGCTCCCCTGGTGGCACTGAAGCTTTCTTT

j_gene: TRBJ2-1
abundance: -
d_gene: TRBD1
v_gene: TRBV9
CDR3aa: CASSVRGQDYNEQFF
CDR3nt: TGTGCCAGCAGCGTGAGGGGACAGGACTACAATGAGCAGTTCTTC

j_gene: TRBJ1-3
abundance: -
d_gene: -
v_gene: TRBV5-1
CDR3aa: CASSETGEYSGNTIYF
CDR3nt: TGCGCCAGCAGCGAAACGGGGGAATACTCTGGAAACACCATATATTTT

j_gene: TRBJ2-6
abundance: -
d_gene: TRBD2
v_gene: TRBV18
CDR3aa: CASSPREGSAGANVLTF
CDR3nt: TGTGCCAGCTCACCACGGGAGGGGTCTGCTGGGGCCAACGTCCTGACTTTC